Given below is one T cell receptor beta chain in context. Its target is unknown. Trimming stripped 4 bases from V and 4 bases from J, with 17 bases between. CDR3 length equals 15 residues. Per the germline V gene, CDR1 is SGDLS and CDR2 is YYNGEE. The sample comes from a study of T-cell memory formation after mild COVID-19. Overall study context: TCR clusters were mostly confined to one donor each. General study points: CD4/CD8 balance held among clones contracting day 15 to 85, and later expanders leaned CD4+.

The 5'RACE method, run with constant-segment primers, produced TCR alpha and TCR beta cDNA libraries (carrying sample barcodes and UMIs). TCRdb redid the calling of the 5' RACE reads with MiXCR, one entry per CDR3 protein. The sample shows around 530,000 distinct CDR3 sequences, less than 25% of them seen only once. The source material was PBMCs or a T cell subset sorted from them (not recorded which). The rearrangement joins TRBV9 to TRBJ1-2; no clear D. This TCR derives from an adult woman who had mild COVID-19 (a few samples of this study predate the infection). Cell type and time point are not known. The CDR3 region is CASSSDVREGYGYTF. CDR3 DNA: TGTGCCAGCAGCTCAGACGTCCGGGAGGGCTATGGCTACACCTTC.